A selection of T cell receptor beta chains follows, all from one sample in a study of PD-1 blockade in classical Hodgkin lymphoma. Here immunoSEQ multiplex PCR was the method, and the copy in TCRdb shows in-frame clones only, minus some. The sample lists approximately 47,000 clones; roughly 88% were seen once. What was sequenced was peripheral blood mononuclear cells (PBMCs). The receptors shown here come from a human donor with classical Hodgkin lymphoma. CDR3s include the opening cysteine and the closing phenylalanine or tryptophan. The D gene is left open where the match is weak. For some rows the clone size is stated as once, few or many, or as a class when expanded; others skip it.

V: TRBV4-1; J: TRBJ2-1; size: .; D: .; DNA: TGCGCCAGCAGCCGCAACTATAATGAGCAGTTCTTC; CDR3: CASSRNYNEQFF
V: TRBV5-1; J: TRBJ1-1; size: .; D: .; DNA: TGCGCCAGCAGCTTGGTTGCTATGAACACTGAAGCTTTCTTT; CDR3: CASSLVAMNTEAFF
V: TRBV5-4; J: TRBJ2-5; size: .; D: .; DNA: TGTGCCAGCAGCTTGGATAAGTGGGAAGAGACCCAGTACTTC; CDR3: CASSLDKWEETQYF
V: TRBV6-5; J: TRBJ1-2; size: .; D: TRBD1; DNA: TGTGCCAGCAGTTATGGGACAGGGCAAGTTTATGGCTACACCTTC; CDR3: CASSYGTGQVYGYTF
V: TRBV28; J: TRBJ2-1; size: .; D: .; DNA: TGTGCCAGCATCCCTTCCGGGAGCGGGTCATGGAATGAGCAGTTCTTC; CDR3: CASIPSGSGSWNEQFF
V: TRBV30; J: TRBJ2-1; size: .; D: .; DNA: TGTGCCTGGAGTGTAGGGGATGAGCAGTTCTTC; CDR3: CAWSVGDEQFF
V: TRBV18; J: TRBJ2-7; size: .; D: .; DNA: TGTGCCAGCTCCCATAGCGCCTCCTACGAGCAGTACTTC; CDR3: CASSHSASYEQYF
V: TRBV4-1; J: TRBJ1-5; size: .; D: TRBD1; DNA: TGCGCCAGCAGCCAAGTCGGGACAGAGATCAATCAGCCCCAGCATTTT; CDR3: CASSQVGTEINQPQHF
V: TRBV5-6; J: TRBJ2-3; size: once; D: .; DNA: TGTGCCAGCAGCTTATACCGGGACTCTAGCACAGATACGCAGTATTTT; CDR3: CASSLYRDSSTDTQYF
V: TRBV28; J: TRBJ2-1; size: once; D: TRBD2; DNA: TGTGCCAGCAGTTTCTCCGGGACTAGCGGCCACCTCGAGCAGTTCTTC; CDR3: CASSFSGTSGHLEQFF
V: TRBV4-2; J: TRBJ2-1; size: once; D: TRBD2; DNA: TGTGCCAGCAGCCAATCGGGACTAGCGGACTACAATGAGCAGTTCTTC; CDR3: CASSQSGLADYNEQFF
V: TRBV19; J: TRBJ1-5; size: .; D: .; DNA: TGTGCCAGTAGTATATCCCCCCCCTCCCGGGCCAGCAATCAGCCCCAGCATTTT; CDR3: CASSISPPSRASNQPQHF
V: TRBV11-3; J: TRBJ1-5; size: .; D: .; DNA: TGTGCCAGCAGTCGGCAGGGGAATCAGCCCCAGCATTTT; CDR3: CASSRQGNQPQHF
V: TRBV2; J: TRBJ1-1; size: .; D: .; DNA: TGTGCCAGCAGGGTGGACTCCTGGAACACTGAAGCTTTCTTT; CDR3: CASRVDSWNTEAFF
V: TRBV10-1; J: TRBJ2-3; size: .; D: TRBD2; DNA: TGCGCCAGCAGCGGACTAGCGGGAGCAGGAGATACGCAGTATTTT; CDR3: CASSGLAGAGDTQYF
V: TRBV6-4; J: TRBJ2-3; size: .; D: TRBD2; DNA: TGTGCCAGCAGTGACCAACCCGGGACTAGCGGGATGACAGATACGCAGTATTTT; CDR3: CASSDQPGTSGMTDTQYF
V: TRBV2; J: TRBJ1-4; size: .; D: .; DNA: TGTGCCAGCGCGAGGGGAACTAATGAAAAACTGTTTTTT; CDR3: CASARGTNEKLFF
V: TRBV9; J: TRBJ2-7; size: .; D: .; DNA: TGTGCCAGCAGCGCACAGATGGGACGGGGCCACGAGCAGTACTTC; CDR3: CASSAQMGRGHEQYF
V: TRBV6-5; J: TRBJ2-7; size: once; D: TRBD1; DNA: TGTGCCAGCAGCCACGAAGGGGGCTCCTCCTACGAGCAGTACTTC; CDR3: CASSHEGGSSYEQYF
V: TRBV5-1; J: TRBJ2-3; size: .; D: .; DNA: TGCGCCAGCAGCTTGGGGACAGCCACAGATACGCAGTATTTT; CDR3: CASSLGTATDTQYF
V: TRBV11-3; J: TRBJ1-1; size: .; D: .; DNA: TGTGCCAGCAGCTTAGGGGACCCTTTCAAAGCTTTCTTT; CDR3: CASSLGDPFKAFF
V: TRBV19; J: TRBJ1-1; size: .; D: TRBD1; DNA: TGTGCCAGTAGCTTACAGGGGGGAGGCACTGAAGCTTTCTTT; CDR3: CASSLQGGGTEAFF
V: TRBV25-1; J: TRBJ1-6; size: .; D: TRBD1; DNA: TGTGCCAGCAGGGGGACAGGTTTTGATTCACCCCTCCACTTT; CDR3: CASRGTGFDSPLHF
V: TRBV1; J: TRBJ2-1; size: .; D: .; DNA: TGCACCAGCAGCCCCAGGACTAGCGAGCAGTTCTTC; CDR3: CTSSPRTSEQFF
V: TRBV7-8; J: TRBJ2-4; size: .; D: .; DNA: TGTGCCAGCGCTCCAGGGGGGATGGCCAAAAACATTCAGTACTTC; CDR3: CASAPGGMAKNIQYF
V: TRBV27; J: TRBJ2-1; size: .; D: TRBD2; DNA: TGTGCCAGCAGTTCGATCGGGGCGGGAGGGAAGTACAATGAGCAGTTCTTC; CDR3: CASSSIGAGGKYNEQFF
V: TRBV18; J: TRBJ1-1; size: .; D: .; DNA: TGTGCCAGCTCACCTCGGGACGGCATGAACACTGAAGCTTTCTTT; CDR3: CASSPRDGMNTEAFF
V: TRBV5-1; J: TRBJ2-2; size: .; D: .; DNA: TGCGCCAGCGGGATACAGGGAAACACCGGGGAGCTGTTTTTT; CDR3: CASGIQGNTGELFF
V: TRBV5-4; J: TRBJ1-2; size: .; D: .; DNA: TGTGCCAGCAGCTCCCAGGGGTCTAACTATGGCTACACCTTC; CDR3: CASSSQGSNYGYTF
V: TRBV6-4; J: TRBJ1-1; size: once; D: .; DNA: TGTGCCAGCAGTGAATCCAGCAGCACTGAAGCTTTCTTT; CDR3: CASSESSSTEAFF
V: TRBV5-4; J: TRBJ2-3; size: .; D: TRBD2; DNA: TGTGCCAGCAGCTTTAGCGGGACACCAGATACGCAGTATTTT; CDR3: CASSFSGTPDTQYF
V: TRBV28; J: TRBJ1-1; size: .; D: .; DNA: TGTGCCAGCAGTTTATATAGGAGAATGGCTTTCTTT; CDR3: CASSLYRRMAFF
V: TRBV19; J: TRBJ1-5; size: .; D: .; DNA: TGTGCCAGTAGAGACTTAGTGGGTCAGCCCCAGCATTTT; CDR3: CASRDLVGQPQHF
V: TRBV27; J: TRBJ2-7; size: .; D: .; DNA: TGTGCCAGCAGCCCTGGGACGGGGGACTACGAGCAGTACTTC; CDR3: CASSPGTGDYEQYF
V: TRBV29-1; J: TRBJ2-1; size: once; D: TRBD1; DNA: TGCAGCGTTGAAGATCGGGACAGCGGCCAGCCTAATGAGCAGTTCTTC; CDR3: CSVEDRDSGQPNEQFF
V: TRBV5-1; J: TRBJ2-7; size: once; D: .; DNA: TGCGCCAGCACCTTACGCCCGGGACAAACTTTCTACGAGCAGTACTTC; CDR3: CASTLRPGQTFYEQYF
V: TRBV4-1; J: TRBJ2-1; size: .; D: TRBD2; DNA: TGCGCCAGCAGCCAAGAAATGATAGCGGGAGGCCCCTCCCTATACAATGAGCAGTTCTTC; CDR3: CASSQEMIAGGPSLYNEQFF
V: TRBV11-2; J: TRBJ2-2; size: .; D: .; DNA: TGTGCCAGCAGCCTCTTCCGGGCTAGCACCGGGGAGCTGTTTTTT; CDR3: CASSLFRASTGELFF
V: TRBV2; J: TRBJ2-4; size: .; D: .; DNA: TGTGCCAGCAGTGAAGCGCTTCGGAGGGGGGTAGCCAAAAACATTCAGTACTTC; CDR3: CASSEALRRGVAKNIQYF
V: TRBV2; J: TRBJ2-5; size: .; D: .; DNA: TGTGCCAGCAGTGAGAGAGACGAGACCCAGTACTTC; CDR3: CASSERDETQYF
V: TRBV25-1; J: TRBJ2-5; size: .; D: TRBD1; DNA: TGTGCCAGCTTCGGGACAGGGGAGAGTGAGACCCAGTACTTC; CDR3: CASFGTGESETQYF
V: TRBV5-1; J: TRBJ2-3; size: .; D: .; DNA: TGCGCCAGCCGGCCAGGACGAGCCGATACGCAGTATTTT; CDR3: CASRPGRADTQYF
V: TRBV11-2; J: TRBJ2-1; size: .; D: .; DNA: TGTGCCAGCAGCTTAGGGACAAATGGCGGCTACAATGAGCAGTTCTTC; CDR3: CASSLGTNGGYNEQFF
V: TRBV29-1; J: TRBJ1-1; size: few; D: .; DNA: TGCAGCGTTGGAACGCGGCAATCACTGAACACTGAAGCTTTCTTT; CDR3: CSVGTRQSLNTEAFF
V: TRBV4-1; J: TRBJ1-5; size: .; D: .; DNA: TGCGCCAGCAGCCAAAGGGCAGGGCCTTGGGGCAATCAGCCCCAGCATTTT; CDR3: CASSQRAGPWGNQPQHF
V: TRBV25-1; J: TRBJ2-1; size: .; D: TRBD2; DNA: TGTGCCAGCAGTGAATATAGGACTAGGGGATTAGGTGAGCAGTTCTTC; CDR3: CASSEYRTRGLGEQFF
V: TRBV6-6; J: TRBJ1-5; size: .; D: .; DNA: TGTGCCAGCAGTTGGGGGGTTAGTCAGCCCCAGCATTTT; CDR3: CASSWGVSQPQHF
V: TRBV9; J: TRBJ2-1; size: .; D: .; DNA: TGTGCCAGCAGCTCAGGGGTGGCGGGGGCCTACAATGAGCAGTTCTTC; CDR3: CASSSGVAGAYNEQFF
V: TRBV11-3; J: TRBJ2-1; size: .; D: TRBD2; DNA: TGTGCCAGCAGCTTAGATTCGCGGCTAGCGGCACGGGGGAACAATGAGCAGTTCTTC; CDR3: CASSLDSRLAARGNNEQFF
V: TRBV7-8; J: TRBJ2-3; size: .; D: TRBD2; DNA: TGTGCCAGCAGTCAGACTAGCGGGAGGGGAGATACGCAGTATTTT; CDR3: CASSQTSGRGDTQYF
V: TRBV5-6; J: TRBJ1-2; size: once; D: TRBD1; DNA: TGTGCCAGCAGCTTGGCGGACAGGAGTAACTATGGCTACACCTTC; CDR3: CASSLADRSNYGYTF
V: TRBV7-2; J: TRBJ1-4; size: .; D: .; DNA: TGTGCCAGCAGCCGTGCGACCCTCGCAACTAATGAAAAACTGTTTTTT; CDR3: CASSRATLATNEKLFF
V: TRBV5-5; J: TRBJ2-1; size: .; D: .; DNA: TGTGCCAGCAGGAGTAGGTACAATGAGCAGTTCTTC; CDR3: CASRSRYNEQFF
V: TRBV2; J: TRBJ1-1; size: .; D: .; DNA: TGTGCCAGCACCAGGGTCATAGACCTGGTCCTTGGCACTGAAGCTTTCTTT; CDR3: CASTRVIDLVLGTEAFF
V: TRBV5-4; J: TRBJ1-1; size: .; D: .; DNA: TGTGCCAGCAGCTCCCCGACCGGGACGGTGAACACTGAAGCTTTCTTT; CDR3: CASSSPTGTVNTEAFF
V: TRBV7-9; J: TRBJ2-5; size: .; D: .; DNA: TGTGCCAGCACAGCCAGCGGCCAAGAGACCCAGTACTTC; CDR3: CASTASGQETQYF
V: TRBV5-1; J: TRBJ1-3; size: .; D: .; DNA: TGCGCCAGCAGCATCTCTGGAAACACCATATATTTT; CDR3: CASSISGNTIYF
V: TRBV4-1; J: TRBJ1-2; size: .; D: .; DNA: TGCGCCAGCAGCCAAGAAAAGGGGGTGAACTATGGCTACACCTTC; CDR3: CASSQEKGVNYGYTF
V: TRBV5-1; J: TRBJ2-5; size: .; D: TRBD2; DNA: TGCGCCAGCAGCTTGGGGCCCAGCGGGAGGCAGGAGACCCAGTACTTC; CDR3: CASSLGPSGRQETQYF
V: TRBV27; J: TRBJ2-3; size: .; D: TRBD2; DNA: TGTGCCAGCAGTCGGTTAGCGGGAGTGGCAGATACGCAGTATTTT; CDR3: CASSRLAGVADTQYF